This T cell receptor (beta chain) was sequenced during a study of cytomegalovirus exposure and HLA in healthy donors. PCR amplification relied on 60 Vbeta primers (plus 13 Jbeta primers). Assay: immunoSEQ multiplex PCR; the TCRdb copy retains only in-frame clones and omits some. The table includes approximately 100,000 clones, approximately 80% detected once. Points on this clone: Antigen: not known.

Study-level findings and limits: The study reported that TCR beta sequences accurately predicted HLA-A and HLA-B alleles in most subjects. 150 to 200 TCR beta chains were listed as cytomegalovirus-associated.

The CDR3 is 16 amino acids. The ends were cut back, 3 bases at V and 1 base at J, with 16 bases in the middle. CDR1 and CDR2 from the germline V gene are WNHNN and SYGVQD (reference sequence). The source of this sequence is a man aged 18 to 35 in good health and CMV-seronegative. The chain recombines TRBV10-1 with TRBJ2-7, with D possibly being TRBD1 (6 bases). Sample: PBMCs. CDR3 region: CASSDRGTDSSYEQYF. DNA for the CDR3: TGCGCCAGCAGTGATAGAGGGACGGACAGTTCCTACGAGCAGTACTTC.